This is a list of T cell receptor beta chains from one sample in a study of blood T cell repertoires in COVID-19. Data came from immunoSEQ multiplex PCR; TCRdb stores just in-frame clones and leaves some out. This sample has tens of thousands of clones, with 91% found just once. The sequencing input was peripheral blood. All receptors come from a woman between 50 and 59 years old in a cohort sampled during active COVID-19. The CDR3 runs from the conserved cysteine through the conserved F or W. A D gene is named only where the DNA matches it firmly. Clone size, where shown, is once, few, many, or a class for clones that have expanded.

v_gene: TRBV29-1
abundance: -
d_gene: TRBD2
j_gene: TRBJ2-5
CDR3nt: TGCAGCGTAGTGGGCGGGGGGTCCCAAGAGACCCAGTACTTC
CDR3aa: CSVVGGGSQETQYF

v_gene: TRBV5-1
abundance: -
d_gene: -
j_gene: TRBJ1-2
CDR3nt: TGCGCCAGCAGCCCGAGTGAAGCCTATGGCTACACCTTC
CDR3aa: CASSPSEAYGYTF

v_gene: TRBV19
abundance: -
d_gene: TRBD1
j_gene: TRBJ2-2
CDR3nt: TGTGCCAGCTCCGACAGGGGGCTAGACACCGGGGAGCTGTTTTTT
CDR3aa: CASSDRGLDTGELFF

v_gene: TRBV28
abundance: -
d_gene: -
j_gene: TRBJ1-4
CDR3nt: TGTGCCAGCAGTTTAAAACCGCGAGGGGGAAAACTGTTTTTT
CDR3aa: CASSLKPRGGKLFF

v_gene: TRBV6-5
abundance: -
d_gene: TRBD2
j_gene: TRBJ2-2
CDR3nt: TGTGCCAGCATTCAGACTAGCGGGGGGACCGGGGAGCTGTTTTTT
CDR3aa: CASIQTSGGTGELFF

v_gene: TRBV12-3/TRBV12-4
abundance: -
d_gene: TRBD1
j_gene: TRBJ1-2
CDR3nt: TGTGCCAGCAGTTGGGACAGGGCCTATGGCTACACCTTC
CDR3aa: CASSWDRAYGYTF

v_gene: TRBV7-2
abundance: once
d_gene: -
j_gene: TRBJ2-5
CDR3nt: TGTGCCAGCAGCTGGGGGTCGGGGAGGACGCGAGAGACCCAGTACTTC
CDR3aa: CASSWGSGRTRETQYF

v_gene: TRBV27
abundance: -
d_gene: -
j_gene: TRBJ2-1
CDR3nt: TGTGCCAGCAGTCGACCGGGTCCTTACAATGAGCAGTTCTTC
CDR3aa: CASSRPGPYNEQFF

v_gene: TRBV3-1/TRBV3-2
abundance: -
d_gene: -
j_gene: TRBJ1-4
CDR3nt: TGTGCCAGCAGCCGACAGAATGAAAAACTGTTTTTT
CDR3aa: CASSRQNEKLFF

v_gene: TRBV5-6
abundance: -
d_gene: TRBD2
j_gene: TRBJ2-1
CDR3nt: TGTGCCAGCAGCTTGGGCGGACTAGCGGGGGCAACCTACAATGAGCAGTTCTTC
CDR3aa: CASSLGGLAGATYNEQFF

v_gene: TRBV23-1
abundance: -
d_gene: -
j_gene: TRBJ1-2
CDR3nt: TGCGCCAGCAGTCACAATGGGCCTGTTTACCGACAGAACTATGGCTACACCTTC
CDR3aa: CASSHNGPVYRQNYGYTF

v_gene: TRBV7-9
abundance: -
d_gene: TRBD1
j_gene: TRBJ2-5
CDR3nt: TGTGCCAGCAGCTTAGCATCCTTGACAGGGCTGGTAGAGACCCAGTACTTC
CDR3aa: CASSLASLTGLVETQYF

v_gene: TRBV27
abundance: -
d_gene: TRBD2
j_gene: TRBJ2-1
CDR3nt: TGTGCCAGCAGTTTCGTTGGGGTAGCGGGATCCAATGAGCAGTTCTTC
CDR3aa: CASSFVGVAGSNEQFF

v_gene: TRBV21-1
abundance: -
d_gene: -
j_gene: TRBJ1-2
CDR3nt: TGTGCCAGCACCTACAGGGGATATGGCTACACCTTC
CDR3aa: CASTYRGYGYTF

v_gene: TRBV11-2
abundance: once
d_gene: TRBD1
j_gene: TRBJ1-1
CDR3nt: TGTGCCAGCAGCCCTACTCCGACAGGGGGCTTTACTGAAGCTTTCTTT
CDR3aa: CASSPTPTGGFTEAFF

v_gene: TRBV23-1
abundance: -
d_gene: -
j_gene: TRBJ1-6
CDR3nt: TGCGCCAGCAGTCACATCGGGTCACCCCTCCACTTT
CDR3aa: CASSHIGSPLHF

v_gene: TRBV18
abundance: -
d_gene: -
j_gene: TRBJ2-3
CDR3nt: TGTGCCAGCTCACCCCCGAGACGCCAGGGAAGACATACGCAGTATTTT
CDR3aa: CASSPPRRQGRHTQYF

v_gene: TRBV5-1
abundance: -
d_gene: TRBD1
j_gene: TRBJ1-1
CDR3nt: TGCGCCAGCAGGACGACAGGGTTGAACACTGAAGCTTTCTTT
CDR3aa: CASRTTGLNTEAFF

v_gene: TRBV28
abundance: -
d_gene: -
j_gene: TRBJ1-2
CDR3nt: TGTGCCAGCAGTTTAGGGGGGAGTATGCGCTACACCTTC
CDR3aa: CASSLGGSMRYTF

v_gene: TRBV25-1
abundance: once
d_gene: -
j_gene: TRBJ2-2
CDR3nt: TGTGCCAGCAGTGAAGGCGGGCTAGGTACCGGGGAGCTGTTTTTT
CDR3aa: CASSEGGLGTGELFF

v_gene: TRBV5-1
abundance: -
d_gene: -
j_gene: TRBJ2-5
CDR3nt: TGCGCCAGCAGCTTGGGTCAGGCTGCGGAGACCCAGTACTTC
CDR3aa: CASSLGQAAETQYF

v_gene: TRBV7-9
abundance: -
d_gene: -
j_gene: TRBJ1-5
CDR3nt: TGTGCCAGCAGCTCACAGAATCAGCCCCAGCATTTT
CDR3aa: CASSSQNQPQHF